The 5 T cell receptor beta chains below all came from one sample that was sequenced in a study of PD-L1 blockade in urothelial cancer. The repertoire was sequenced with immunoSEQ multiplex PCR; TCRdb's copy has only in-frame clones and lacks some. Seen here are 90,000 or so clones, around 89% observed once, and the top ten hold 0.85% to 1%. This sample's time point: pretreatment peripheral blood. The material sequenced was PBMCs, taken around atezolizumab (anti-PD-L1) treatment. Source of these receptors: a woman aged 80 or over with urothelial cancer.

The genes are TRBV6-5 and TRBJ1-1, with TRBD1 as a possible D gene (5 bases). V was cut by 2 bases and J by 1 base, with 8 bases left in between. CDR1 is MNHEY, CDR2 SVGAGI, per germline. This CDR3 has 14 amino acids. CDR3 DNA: TGTGCCAGCAGTTACCTAAGGGGGAACACTGAAGCTTTCTTT. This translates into CASSYLRGNTEAFF.

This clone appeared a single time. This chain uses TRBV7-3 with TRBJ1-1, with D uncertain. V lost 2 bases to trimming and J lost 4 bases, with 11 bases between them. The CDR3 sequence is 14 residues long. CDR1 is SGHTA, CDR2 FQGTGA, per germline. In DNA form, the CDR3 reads TGTGCCAGCAGCTTAGAGGCGGGGTTCACTGAAGCTTTCTTT. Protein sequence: CASSLEAGFTEAFF.

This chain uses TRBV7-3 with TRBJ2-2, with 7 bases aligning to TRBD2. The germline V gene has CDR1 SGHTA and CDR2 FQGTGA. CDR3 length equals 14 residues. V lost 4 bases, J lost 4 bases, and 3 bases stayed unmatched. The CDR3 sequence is CASSSSGATGELFF. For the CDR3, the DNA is TGTGCCAGCAGCTCTAGCGGAGCCACCGGGGAGCTGTTTTTT.

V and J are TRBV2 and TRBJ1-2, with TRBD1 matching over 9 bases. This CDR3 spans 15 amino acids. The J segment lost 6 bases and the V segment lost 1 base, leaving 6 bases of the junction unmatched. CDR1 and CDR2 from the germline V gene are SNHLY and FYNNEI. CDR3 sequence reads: CASSEGSGQGHGYTF. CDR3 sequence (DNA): TGTGCCAGCAGTGAAGGTTCGGGACAGGGCCATGGCTACACCTTC.

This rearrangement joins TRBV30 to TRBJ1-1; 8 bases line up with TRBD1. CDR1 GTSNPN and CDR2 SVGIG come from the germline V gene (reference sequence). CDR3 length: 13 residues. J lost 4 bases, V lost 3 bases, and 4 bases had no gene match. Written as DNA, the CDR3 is TGTGCCTGGAGGATGGACAGGGCCACTGAAGCTTTCTTT. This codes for CAWRMDRATEAFF. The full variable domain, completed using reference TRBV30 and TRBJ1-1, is SQTIHQWPATLVQPVGSPLSLECTVEGTSNPNLYWYRQAAGRGLQLLFYSVGIGQISSEVPQNLSASRPQDRQFILSSKKLLLSDSGFYLCAWRMDRATEAFFGQGTRLTVV.